Sequencing of this T cell receptor beta chain was carried out in a study of cytomegalovirus exposure and HLA in healthy donors. The PCR used 60 Vbeta and 13 Jbeta primers. Original processing methods: Among the unique TCR beta chains that a later analysis counted, roughly 80 million in all, about 10 million were shared. TCRdb's table, derived via immunoSEQ multiplex PCR, lists solely in-frame clones and lacks some. V, J and clone size are taken as reported in that table, and D and trimming were inferred from the DNA itself. The table lists approximately 210,000 clones, 79% of them singletons. On this clone itself: Its antigen is not identified.

The CDR3 is 14 residues long. Trimming took 2 bases from V and 6 from J, leaving 14 bases between them. CDR1 and CDR2 from the germline V gene are MNHEY and SVGAGI. Points from the study as a whole: In most subjects, TCR beta sequences reportedly gave accurate predictions of HLA-A and HLA-B alleles. An Asian-associated ancestry cluster reportedly showed fewer N-insertions than the roughly 670-donor mean in a later analysis. Excluded were some V segments that proved indistinguishable, including TRBV6-2 and TRBV6-3.

This receptor was taken from a male donor in good health and CMV-seropositive. V gene TRBV6-5 combines with J gene TRBJ2-7, with a tentative D call TRBD1 (6 bases). Material for sequencing was PBMCs. DNA of the CDR3: TGTGCCAGCAGTTACCTCTGGCAGGGGAGCGAGCAGTACTTC. Protein: CASSYLWQGSEQYF.